Listed below are T cell receptor beta chains from one sample, sequenced in a study of cytomegalovirus exposure and HLA in healthy donors. Some clones are missing from TCRdb's copy, which holds only in-frame ones; the method was immunoSEQ multiplex PCR. The sample includes about 99,000 clones, 78% of them seen just once. The material sequenced was PBMCs. The receptors shown here come from a woman aged 40-49 years in good health and CMV-seronegative. The CDR3 runs from the conserved cysteine through the conserved F or W. A D gene is named only where the DNA matches it firmly. Some rows have no size entry. The others give once, few or many, or a class for an expanded clone.

V: TRBV7-8
D: NA
size: once
J: TRBJ2-1
CDR3: CASSTSMGNNEQFF
DNA: TGTGCCAGCAGCACTAGCATGGGCAACAATGAGCAGTTCTTC

V: TRBV5-1
D: TRBD1
size: NA
J: TRBJ1-4
CDR3: CASGLQGTNEKLFF
DNA: TGCGCCAGCGGACTACAGGGGACTAATGAAAAACTGTTTTTT

V: TRBV6-5
D: TRBD1
size: few
J: TRBJ1-2
CDR3: CASSHPRQGLGYTF
DNA: TGTGCCAGCAGTCACCCACGACAGGGCCTTGGCTACACCTTC

V: TRBV15
D: NA
size: NA
J: TRBJ1-2
CDR3: CATSVTGQSLRYTF
DNA: TGTGCCACCAGTGTGACCGGACAGTCTCTTCGCTACACCTTC

V: TRBV5-4
D: NA
size: NA
J: TRBJ1-2
CDR3: CASSSPQGPLYGYTF
DNA: TGTGCCAGCAGCTCACCACAGGGCCCCCTCTATGGCTACACCTTC

V: TRBV14
D: TRBD2
size: NA
J: TRBJ2-1
CDR3: CASSQDLRVGTRPFF
DNA: TGTGCCAGCAGCCAAGATCTTAGGGTGGGGACTAGGCCTTTCTTC

V: TRBV27
D: NA
size: NA
J: TRBJ1-5
CDR3: CASSLYLGGQPQHF
DNA: TGTGCCAGCAGTTTATACCTGGGGGGTCAGCCCCAGCATTTT

V: TRBV9
D: NA
size: few
J: TRBJ1-3
CDR3: CASSAGSGNTIYF
DNA: TGTGCCAGCAGCGCCGGCTCTGGAAACACCATATATTTT

V: TRBV7-9
D: TRBD2
size: few
J: TRBJ2-7
CDR3: CASSLERAGGEQYF
DNA: TGTGCCAGCAGCTTAGAAAGAGCGGGAGGAGAGCAGTACTTC

V: TRBV5-4
D: TRBD1
size: few
J: TRBJ1-1
CDR3: CASSLGRDRRDTEAFF
DNA: TGTGCCAGCAGCTTGGGCCGGGACAGGCGGGACACTGAAGCTTTCTTT

V: TRBV5-1
D: TRBD1
size: NA
J: TRBJ1-1
CDR3: CASSARQGTTAEAFF
DNA: TGCGCCAGCAGCGCACGACAGGGTACTACGGCTGAAGCTTTCTTT

V: TRBV4-3
D: TRBD2
size: NA
J: TRBJ2-1
CDR3: CASSQDLETSGRNEQFF
DNA: TGCGCCAGCAGCCAAGATCTCGAGACTAGCGGGAGAAATGAGCAGTTCTTC

V: TRBV11-2
D: TRBD1
size: NA
J: TRBJ2-1
CDR3: CASSLGGQTYNEQFF
DNA: TGTGCCAGCAGCTTAGGGGGACAGACCTACAATGAGCAGTTCTTC

V: TRBV19
D: TRBD1
size: NA
J: TRBJ2-1
CDR3: CASSMRGQGVNEQFF
DNA: TGTGCCAGTAGTATGAGGGGACAGGGGGTGAATGAGCAGTTCTTC

V: TRBV5-4
D: NA
size: NA
J: TRBJ2-5
CDR3: CASSLQFRETQYF
DNA: TGTGCCAGCAGCCTACAGTTTCGAGAGACCCAGTACTTC

V: TRBV5-4
D: TRBD2
size: NA
J: TRBJ2-7
CDR3: CASSLGGLAGYYEQYF
DNA: TGTGCCAGCAGCTTGGGGGGACTAGCGGGGTACTACGAGCAGTACTTC

V: TRBV5-1
D: TRBD1
size: NA
J: TRBJ1-3
CDR3: CASSSGTGPTSGNTIYF
DNA: TGCGCCAGCAGCTCGGGGACAGGTCCCACCTCTGGAAACACCATATATTTT

V: TRBV29-1
D: NA
size: NA
J: TRBJ2-5
CDR3: CSVEFTREETQYF
DNA: TGCAGCGTTGAATTCACTAGGGAAGAGACCCAGTACTTC

V: TRBV9
D: TRBD2
size: NA
J: TRBJ2-1
CDR3: CASGGLEGPNEQFF
DNA: TGTGCCAGCGGGGGACTAGAGGGGCCAAATGAGCAGTTCTTC

V: TRBV5-4
D: NA
size: NA
J: TRBJ1-1
CDR3: CASSPWGVAEAFF
DNA: TGTGCCAGCAGCCCCTGGGGAGTAGCCGAAGCTTTCTTT

V: TRBV19
D: NA
size: few
J: TRBJ2-2
CDR3: CASNFGHPNTGELFF
DNA: TGTGCCAGTAATTTCGGACACCCGAACACCGGGGAGCTGTTTTTT

V: TRBV13
D: NA
size: NA
J: TRBJ2-5
CDR3: CASSFRSSIQETQYF
DNA: TGTGCCAGCAGCTTCCGCTCTAGTATCCAAGAGACCCAGTACTTC

V: TRBV20-1
D: TRBD1
size: NA
J: TRBJ1-2
CDR3: CSATGEAGYTF
DNA: TGCAGTGCAACAGGGGAGGCTGGCTACACCTTC

V: TRBV28
D: TRBD2
size: NA
J: TRBJ2-7
CDR3: CASSFSGLAGGSSYEQYF
DNA: TGTGCCAGCAGTTTCTCTGGACTAGCGGGGGGATCTTCCTACGAGCAGTACTTC

V: TRBV6-1
D: NA
size: NA
J: TRBJ1-5
CDR3: CASSETSRQPQHF
DNA: TGTGCCAGCAGTGAGACCTCCAGGCAGCCCCAGCATTTT

V: TRBV29-1
D: NA
size: NA
J: TRBJ1-1
CDR3: CSAAGVVGNTEAFF
DNA: TGCAGCGCGGCGGGGGTGGTGGGGAACACTGAAGCTTTCTTT

V: TRBV19
D: NA
size: NA
J: TRBJ2-1
CDR3: CASRDSGSYNEQFF
DNA: TGTGCCAGTAGGGATTCGGGTTCTTACAATGAGCAGTTCTTC